Listed below are T cell receptor beta chains from one sample, sequenced in a study of T-cell memory formation after mild COVID-19. TCRdb independently ran MiXCR on the 5' RACE reads; one entry per CDR3 protein. The sample has roughly 550,000 distinct CDR3 sequences, roughly 20% seen once. What was sequenced was PBMCs or a T cell subset sorted from them (not recorded which). The source is an adult woman who had mild COVID-19 (a few samples of this study predate the infection). Cell type and time point are not known. Both conserved end residues are part of each CDR3. Fields, in order: V gene, clone size, D gene, J gene, CDR3 DNA, CDR3 protein. A D gene is named only where the DNA matches it firmly. Expanded clones get a size class; other rows say once, few or many, or leave the size out.

TRBV12-3/TRBV12-4	.	.	TRBJ2-3	TGTGCCAGCAGTTTAGGCGGACCCCCCACAGATACGCAGTATTTT	CASSLGGPPTDTQYF
TRBV7-8	.	.	TRBJ2-1	TGTGCCAGCAGCTACAGCAGGTTCGGAAATGAGCAGTTCTTC	CASSYSRFGNEQFF
TRBV20-1	.	TRBD2	TRBJ2-1	TGCAGTGCTAGAGATATGCGGGCGGGAGGATTGATAAGCTCCTACAATGAGCAGTTCTTC	CSARDMRAGGLISSYNEQFF
TRBV6-2/TRBV6-3	.	.	TRBJ2-4	TGTGCCAGCAGTTACAGGGGTATGAAAAACATTCAGTACTTC	CASSYRGMKNIQYF
TRBV25-1	few	TRBD1	TRBJ2-1	TGTGCCAGCAGTGAGAAGACAGGGCGTAATGAGCAGTTCTTC	CASSEKTGRNEQFF
TRBV4-3	.	TRBD1	TRBJ1-1	TGCGCCAGCAGCCAAGATCTAAGGGGGCGGGGGAACACTGAAGCTTTCTTT	CASSQDLRGRGNTEAFF
TRBV4-1	.	TRBD2	TRBJ2-5	TGCGCCAGCAGCCAAGGACCGCGGGGGGACCAAGAGACCCAGTACTTC	CASSQGPRGDQETQYF
TRBV20-1	.	TRBD1	TRBJ1-2	TGCAGTGCTACGGACAGGGGATTTTATGGCTACACCTTC	CSATDRGFYGYTF
TRBV15	few	.	TRBJ2-2	TGTGCCACCAGCAGAGATGTAGTCACCGGGGAGCTGTTTTTT	CATSRDVVTGELFF
TRBV6-5	many	TRBD1	TRBJ2-3	TGTGCCAGCAGCCCGGGACAGTATACAGATGCGCAGTATTTT	CASSPGQYTDAQYF
TRBV4-1	.	TRBD2	TRBJ2-1	TGCGCCAGCAGCCTCCCCCCGGGGGACTACTCCTACAATGAGCAGTTCTTC	CASSLPPGDYSYNEQFF
TRBV3-1	.	.	TRBJ2-7	TGTGCCAGCAGCCCAGGATCCCCCCTCTCGGGCTACGAGCAGTACTTC	CASSPGSPLSGYEQYF
TRBV7-3	few	TRBD2	TRBJ2-3	TGTGCCAGCAGCTCAGGGACTAGCGGGGGTATTGATACGCAGTATTTT	CASSSGTSGGIDTQYF
TRBV24-1	.	.	TRBJ1-1	TGTGCCACCAGTGACCCCCTACACACTGAAGCTTTCTTT	CATSDPLHTEAFF
TRBV7-2	.	TRBD1	TRBJ1-5	TGTGCCAGCAGTCCGGGGGACAGGGGGCTGCTTCGTCAGCCCCAGCATTTT	CASSPGDRGLLRQPQHF
TRBV6-1	.	TRBD1	TRBJ2-5	TGTGCCAGCAGTGAAGCCCCCATCGGGTCAGACAGGGATGAGACCCAGTACTTC	CASSEAPIGSDRDETQYF
TRBV27	.	.	TRBJ2-5	TGTGCCAGCAGTTTATTGGGCAGGCAACAAGAGACCCAGTACTTC	CASSLLGRQQETQYF
TRBV7-2	.	.	TRBJ2-1	TGTGCCAGCAGCTTAGGAGCGGAGGGAGGCAATGAGCAGTTCTTC	CASSLGAEGGNEQFF
TRBV25-1	few	.	TRBJ2-1	TGTGCCAGCAGGGGCCCCACACATGAGCAGTTCTTC	CASRGPTHEQFF
TRBV7-2	.	.	TRBJ1-1	TGTGCCAGCAGCTTTCACCCACAGGTGGCAACTGAAGCTTTCTTT	CASSFHPQVATEAFF
TRBV6-2/TRBV6-3	.	.	TRBJ2-1	TGTGCCAGCAGTTCGGACTTAGAGTTCTACAATGAGCAGTTCTTC	CASSSDLEFYNEQFF
TRBV5-1	.	TRBD2	TRBJ2-7	TGCGCCAGCAGCATCGGGACTACCTACGAGCAGTACTTC	CASSIGTTYEQYF
TRBV4-1	.	.	TRBJ1-2	TGCGCCAGCAGCCCCCCTGAGGGTTCAACAATCTATGGCTACACCTTC	CASSPPEGSTIYGYTF
TRBV30	few	TRBD2	TRBJ2-2	TGTGCCTGGAGTGTACGACGGGCGGGAGTTTACACCGGGGAGCTGTTTTTT	CAWSVRRAGVYTGELFF
TRBV27	few	.	TRBJ2-3	TGTGCCAGCAGTTTATCGTTCGGTACAGATACGCAGTATTTT	CASSLSFGTDTQYF
TRBV30	once	TRBD2	TRBJ2-3	TGTGCCTGGAGTGGACTAGCGGGGTACACAGATACGCAGTATTTT	CAWSGLAGYTDTQYF
TRBV5-1	.	.	TRBJ1-2	TGCGCCAGCAGCTTGGACGGGGTAAACTATGGCTACACCTTC	CASSLDGVNYGYTF
TRBV29-1	few	.	TRBJ2-7	TGCAGCGCGGGAGTGGACTACGAGCAGTACTTC	CSAGVDYEQYF
TRBV3-1	few	TRBD2	TRBJ2-3	TGTGCCAGCAGCCCACAACTAGCGGGGTCAACAGATACGCAGTATTTT	CASSPQLAGSTDTQYF
TRBV10-3	.	.	TRBJ2-3	TGTGCCATCAGTGAGTCTGGAGGTGGGGATACGCAGTATTTT	CAISESGGGDTQYF
TRBV20-1	.	.	TRBJ1-5	TGCAGTGCTAGAGAAAACAGGGCTAGGAACAATCAGCCCCAGCATTTT	CSARENRARNNQPQHF
TRBV7-9	.	.	TRBJ1-4	TGTGCCAGCAGTCCCGGGGTGGAACTGTTTTTT	CASSPGVELFF
TRBV7-9	.	TRBD2	TRBJ2-1	TGTGCCAGCAGATCCAGGACTAGCGGGAGTGGTAATGAGCAGTTCTTC	CASRSRTSGSGNEQFF
TRBV5-4	few	TRBD2	TRBJ2-7	TGTGCCAGCAGCCGGGAGGGGGACGAGCAGTACTTC	CASSREGDEQYF
TRBV24-1	few	.	TRBJ2-3	TGTGCCACCAGTGATCCGCCTAACAGGGGCACAGATACGCAGTATTTT	CATSDPPNRGTDTQYF
TRBV12-5	.	.	TRBJ2-3	TGTGCTAGTGGTTTGGGTTCCCTGGATACGCAGTATTTT	CASGLGSLDTQYF
TRBV5-1	few	.	TRBJ1-1	TGCGCCAGCGCCGTGGGGGGTATGAACACTGAAGCTTTCTTT	CASAVGGMNTEAFF
TRBV5-5	.	TRBD1	TRBJ1-4	TGTGCCAGCAGCTTGGGGGACAGGGGGACTTCTAATGAAAAACTGTTTTTT	CASSLGDRGTSNEKLFF
TRBV18	many	.	TRBJ2-5	TGTGCCAGCTCGGGCCGCGAGCGAACCCAAGAGACCCAGTACTTC	CASSGRERTQETQYF
TRBV28	.	.	TRBJ1-1	TGTGCCAGCAGTTCAGGCGTCCCTTTTTCCCTCGCCGCTTTCTTT	CASSSGVPFSLAAFF
TRBV6-5	.	.	TRBJ2-4	TGTGCCAGCAGTCAGGGGACCGGAAACATTCAGTACTTC	CASSQGTGNIQYF
TRBV4-3	.	.	TRBJ1-2	TGCGCCAGCAGCCAGGCCCGGGTCCCACGGGGGTATGGCTACACCTTC	CASSQARVPRGYGYTF
TRBV15	few	.	TRBJ1-2	TGTGCCACCAGCAGAGATGGTTGGTCCGTCTTCGGGGGATATGGCTACACCTTC	CATSRDGWSVFGGYGYTF
TRBV15	few	.	TRBJ1-1	TGTGCCACCAGCAGAGATCTTGGAGGCATAGGCTACACTGAAGCTTTCTTT	CATSRDLGGIGYTEAFF
TRBV15	few	.	TRBJ2-7	TGTGCCACCAGCGCGGAGGGGGGGGAGCGGTACTTC	CATSAEGGERYF
TRBV9	.	.	TRBJ2-7	TGTGCCAGCAGCGTAGAACCCGCTAATACCTACGAGCAGTACTTC	CASSVEPANTYEQYF
TRBV5-1	many	.	TRBJ2-7	TGCGCCAGCAGCCCTTACTCCCAGGACAGCCTCAGCTACGAGCAGTACTTC	CASSPYSQDSLSYEQYF
TRBV2	.	.	TRBJ1-2	TGTGCCAGCAGTGAAATACCGAGAGATGGCTACACCTTC	CASSEIPRDGYTF
TRBV10-3	.	.	TRBJ1-5	TGTGCCATCAGTGAGTCTCAGGGGAGGAATCAGCCCCAGCATTTT	CAISESQGRNQPQHF
TRBV7-3	.	.	TRBJ2-1	TGTGCCAGCAGCAACGAGGTAGATGAGCAGTTCTTC	CASSNEVDEQFF
TRBV7-2	many	.	TRBJ2-3	TGTGCCAGCAGCTTAGTTGGGGGGGGCACTCGCACGGATACGCAGTATTTT	CASSLVGGGTRTDTQYF
TRBV5-1	.	TRBD1	TRBJ2-6	TGCGCCAGCAGCCCATCGGACAGGGGCGTATCTGGGGCCAACGTCCTGACTTTC	CASSPSDRGVSGANVLTF
TRBV12-3/TRBV12-4	few	TRBD1	TRBJ1-4	TGTGCCAGCAGTCGGACAGGGTTAACGAAAAAACTGTTTTTT	CASSRTGLTKKLFF